This note documents a single T cell receptor (beta chain) sequence. Its antigen is as yet unknown. The sample contains more than one DNA sequence encoding this CDR3. These data originate in a study of shared clonotypes between healthy human individuals. Naive CD8 cells, CD45RO-negative and positively selected for CCR7, excluded terminally differentiated effector memory CD45RA+ cells. Each donor was a Caucasian adult residing in Nashville, Tennessee. Clones were read by immunoSEQ multiplex PCR, and TCRdb kept only the in-frame ones, dropping some. The table lists more than 2 million clones, just over 90% of them singletons. The study, taken as a whole, reports: When naive CD4 clonotypes were compared across several donors, roughly 4.9% were shared.

This CDR3 is 12 amino acids long. Trimming cost V 9 bases and J 1 base, with 9 bases left between them. Germline V lookup: CDR1 SEHNR, CDR2 FQNEAQ (reference sequence). The sequenced material came from naive CD8+ T cells from PBMCs. This TCR came from a man in his late teens or twenties in good health. Some clones in this sample may be carry-over from other donors' samples. This chain links TRBV7-9 with TRBJ1-2, with no clear D. CDR3 coding DNA: TGTGCCAGTTCCTCTGGTAACTATGGCTACACCTTC. It translates to CASSSGNYGYTF.